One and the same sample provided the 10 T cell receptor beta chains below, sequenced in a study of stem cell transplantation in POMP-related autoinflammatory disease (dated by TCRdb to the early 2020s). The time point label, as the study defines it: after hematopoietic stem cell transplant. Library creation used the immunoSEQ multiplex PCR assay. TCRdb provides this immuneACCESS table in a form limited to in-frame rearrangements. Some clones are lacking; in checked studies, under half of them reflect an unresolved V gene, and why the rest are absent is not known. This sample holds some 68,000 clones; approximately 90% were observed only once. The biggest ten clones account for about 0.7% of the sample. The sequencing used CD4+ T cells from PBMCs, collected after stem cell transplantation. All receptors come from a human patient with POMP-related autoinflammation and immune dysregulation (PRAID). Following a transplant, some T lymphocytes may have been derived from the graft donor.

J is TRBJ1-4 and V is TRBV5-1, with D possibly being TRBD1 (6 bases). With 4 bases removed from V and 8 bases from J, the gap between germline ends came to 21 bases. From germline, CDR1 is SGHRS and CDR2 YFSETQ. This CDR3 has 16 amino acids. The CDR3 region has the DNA TGCGCCAGCAGCGTGACCCCGGGGGCCCTGGGCGAAAAACTGTTTTTT. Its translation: CASSVTPGALGEKLFF.

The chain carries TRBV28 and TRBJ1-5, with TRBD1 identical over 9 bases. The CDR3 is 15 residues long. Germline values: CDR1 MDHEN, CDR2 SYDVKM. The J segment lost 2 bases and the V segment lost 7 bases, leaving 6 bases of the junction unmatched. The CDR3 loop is CASTDRGVGNQPQHF. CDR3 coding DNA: TGTGCCAGCACCGACAGGGGGGTCGGCAATCAGCCCCAGCATTTT.

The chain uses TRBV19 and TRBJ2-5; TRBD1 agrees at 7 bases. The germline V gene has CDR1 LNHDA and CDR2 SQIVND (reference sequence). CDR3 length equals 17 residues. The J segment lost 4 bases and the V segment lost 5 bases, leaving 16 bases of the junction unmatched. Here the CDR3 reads CASSLGAPGRGRETQYF. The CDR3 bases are TGTGCCAGTAGTTTGGGGGCCCCAGGTAGGGGGCGAGAGACCCAGTACTTC.

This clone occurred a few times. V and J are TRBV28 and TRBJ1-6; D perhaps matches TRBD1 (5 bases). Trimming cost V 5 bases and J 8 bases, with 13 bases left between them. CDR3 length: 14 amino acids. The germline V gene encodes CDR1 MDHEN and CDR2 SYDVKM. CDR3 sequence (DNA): TGTGCCAGCAGTCCAGGGTGGCGGGATTCACCCCTCCACTTT. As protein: CASSPGWRDSPLHF.

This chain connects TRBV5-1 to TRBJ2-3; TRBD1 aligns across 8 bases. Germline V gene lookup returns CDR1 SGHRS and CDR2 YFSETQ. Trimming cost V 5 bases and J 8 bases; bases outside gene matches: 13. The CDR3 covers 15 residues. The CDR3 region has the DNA TGCGCCAGCAGTCGGATAGGATGGGACAGGTCTACGCAGTATTTT. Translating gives CASSRIGWDRSTQYF.

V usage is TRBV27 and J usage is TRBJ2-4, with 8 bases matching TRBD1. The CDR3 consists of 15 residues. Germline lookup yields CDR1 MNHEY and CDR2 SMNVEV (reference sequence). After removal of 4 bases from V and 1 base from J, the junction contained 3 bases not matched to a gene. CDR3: CASSSRTGAKNIQYF. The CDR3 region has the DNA TGTGCCAGCAGTTCCCGGACAGGGGCCAAAAACATTCAGTACTTC.

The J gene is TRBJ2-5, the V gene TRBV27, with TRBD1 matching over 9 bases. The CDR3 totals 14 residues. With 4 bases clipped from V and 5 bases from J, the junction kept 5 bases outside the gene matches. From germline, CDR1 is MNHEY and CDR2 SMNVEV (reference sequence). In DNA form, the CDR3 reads TGTGCCAGCAGTTCAAACAGGGGGCTGGAGACCCAGTACTTC. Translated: CASSSNRGLETQYF.

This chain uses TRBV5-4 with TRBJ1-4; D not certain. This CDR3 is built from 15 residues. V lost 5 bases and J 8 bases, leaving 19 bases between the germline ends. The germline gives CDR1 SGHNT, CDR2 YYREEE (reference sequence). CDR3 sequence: CASSRPGLEGEKLFF. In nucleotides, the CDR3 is TGTGCCAGCAGTCGACCGGGATTAGAAGGGGAAAAACTGTTTTTT.

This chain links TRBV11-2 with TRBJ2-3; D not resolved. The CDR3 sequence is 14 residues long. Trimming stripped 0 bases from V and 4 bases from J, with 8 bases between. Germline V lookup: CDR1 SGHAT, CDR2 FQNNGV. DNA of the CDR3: TGTGCCAGCAGCTTAGATAGGTTTTCAGATACGCAGTATTTT. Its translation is CASSLDRFSDTQYF. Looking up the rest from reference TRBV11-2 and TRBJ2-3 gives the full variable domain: EAGVAQSPRYKIIEKRQSVAFWCNPISGHATLYWYQQILGQGPKLLIQFQNNGVVDDSQLPKDRFSAERLKGVDSTLKIQPAKLEDSAVYLCASSLDRFSDTQYFGPGTRLTVL.

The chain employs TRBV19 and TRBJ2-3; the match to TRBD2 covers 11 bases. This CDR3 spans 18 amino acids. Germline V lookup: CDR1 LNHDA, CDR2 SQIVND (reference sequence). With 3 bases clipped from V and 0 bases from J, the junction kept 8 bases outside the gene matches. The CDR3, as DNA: TGTGCCAGTAGTATTACTAGCGGGGGCCCCTTCAGCACAGATACGCAGTATTTT. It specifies CASSITSGGPFSTDTQYF.